A selection of T cell receptor beta chains follows, all from one sample in a study of T cells after yellow fever vaccination. TCRdb re-called the 5' RACE reads with MiXCR, one entry per CDR3 protein. The sample carries 400,000 to 450,000 distinct CDR3 sequences, about 19% recorded once. Sequencing was performed on PBMCs, taken before the yellow fever booster vaccination. These receptors originate from a man aged 18-30 years who received the YFV17D yellow fever vaccine. The CDR3 runs from the conserved cysteine through the conserved F or W. A D gene is named only where the DNA matches it firmly. Clone size is shown for a subset of rows, as once, few, many or a class of expanded clone.

d_call	clone_size	j_call	v_call	cdr3_nt	cdr3_aa
NA	NA	TRBJ2-3	TRBV2	TGTGCCAGCGGACTAGATACGCAGTATTTT	CASGLDTQYF
NA	NA	TRBJ1-5	TRBV6-2/TRBV6-3	TGTGCCAGCAGTTACTCGAGGGGCCACCTCCCTCAGCATTTT	CASSYSRGHLPQHF
NA	NA	TRBJ2-1	TRBV11-2	TGTGCCAGCAGTACCCCTCGGGGGGCCAGGAACAATGAGCAGTTCTTC	CASSTPRGARNNEQFF
NA	few	TRBJ2-2	TRBV7-3	TGTGCCAGCAGCGTAGGGGTGGTTGGCGGGGAGCTGTTTTTT	CASSVGVVGGELFF
NA	NA	TRBJ2-7	TRBV2	TGTGCCAGCAGTGGTTACTCTCTCTACGAGCAGTACTTC	CASSGYSLYEQYF
TRBD1	NA	TRBJ2-7	TRBV20-1	TGCAGTGCTAGAGATTCAGGGGGCTCTTACGAGCAGTACTTC	CSARDSGGSYEQYF
NA	few	TRBJ2-6	TRBV7-9	TGTGCCAGCATCCGGGGGCGCGGGGCCAACGTCCTGACTTTC	CASIRGRGANVLTF
TRBD1	NA	TRBJ1-1	TRBV4-1	TGCGCCAGCAGCCCATATACAGGGGAAGGGAGTGAAGCTTTCTTT	CASSPYTGEGSEAFF
TRBD2	few	TRBJ2-3	TRBV10-2	TGCGCCAGCAGTGAACCGACTAGCGGGGGGTGGGATACGCAGTATTTT	CASSEPTSGGWDTQYF
TRBD1	NA	TRBJ1-4	TRBV5-6	TGTGCCAGCAGCTGGAGGCCAGGGGGTGAAAAACTGTTTTTT	CASSWRPGGEKLFF
NA	NA	TRBJ2-3	TRBV7-2	TGTGCCAGCAGCCGGGGGGCCCCTAAGGGTACGCAGTATTTT	CASSRGAPKGTQYF
NA	NA	TRBJ2-5	TRBV5-1	TGCGCCAGCAGCTTGCTTAATCGCCCGACTACACGTACGGGGGAGACCCAGTACTTC	CASSLLNRPTTRTGETQYF
NA	few	TRBJ2-1	TRBV5-5	TGTGCCAGCAGCTTTGGCGGCGATTCGAGGAATGAGCAGTTCTTC	CASSFGGDSRNEQFF
NA	few	TRBJ2-7	TRBV19	TGTGCCAGTAGTGCGCGATCTAGCGCCGAGCAGTACTTC	CASSARSSAEQYF
TRBD2	many	TRBJ2-4	TRBV4-3	TGCGCCAGCAGCCAAGCCCGGGGACTAGACTACAAAAACATTCAGTACTTC	CASSQARGLDYKNIQYF
TRBD1	few	TRBJ2-3	TRBV4-2	TGTGCCAGCTCCCTCCTGGGGACAGAACTCACAGATACGCAGTATTTT	CASSLLGTELTDTQYF
TRBD1	few	TRBJ1-4	TRBV29-1	TGCAGCGTTGTTGGAGACAGGGCTGAAAAACTGTTTTTT	CSVVGDRAEKLFF
NA	once	TRBJ2-3	TRBV10-3	TGTGCCACCCAGCCGGGGGACGCCCACACAGATACGCAGTATTTT	CATQPGDAHTDTQYF
TRBD1	NA	TRBJ1-5	TRBV20-1	TGCAGTGCTAGAGGGGACAGTTCCCCCCAGCCCCAGCATTTT	CSARGDSSPQPQHF
NA	many	TRBJ2-3	TRBV12-3/TRBV12-4	TGTGCCAGCAGTTTATTGAGACGAGATACGCAGTATTTT	CASSLLRRDTQYF
NA	NA	TRBJ1-1	TRBV11-2	TGTGCCAGCAGCCATTTCCCAGAGCTAAACACTGAAGCTTTCTTT	CASSHFPELNTEAFF
TRBD2	few	TRBJ2-3	TRBV29-1	TGCAGCGTTGAAAAGGGGCGGGGGGTCACAGATACGCAGTATTTT	CSVEKGRGVTDTQYF
TRBD1	NA	TRBJ2-6	TRBV7-9	TGTGCCAGCAGTCGACAGGGGGGCCCCAGCTCTGGGGCCAACGTCCTGACTTTC	CASSRQGGPSSGANVLTF
NA	few	TRBJ1-6	TRBV12-3/TRBV12-4	TGTGCCAGCAGTTTAGTTTCCGGGAGTTCACCCCTCCACTTT	CASSLVSGSSPLHF
NA	few	TRBJ2-6	TRBV29-1	TGCAGCGGCCTAGTCTGGACCGATGGGGCCAACGTCCTGACTTTC	CSGLVWTDGANVLTF
TRBD2	NA	TRBJ2-1	TRBV5-4	TGTGCCAGCAGCTTCGGGGGGGCGTTAATCAATGAGCAGTTCTTC	CASSFGGALINEQFF
NA	NA	TRBJ2-5	TRBV7-8	TGTGCCAGCAGCTTAGGACGTAACCGAGAGACCCAGTACTTC	CASSLGRNRETQYF
TRBD1	few	TRBJ1-3	TRBV24-1	TGTGCCACCAGTGACCCGGGACAGGGGACAGACACCATATATTTT	CATSDPGQGTDTIYF
NA	few	TRBJ2-3	TRBV4-2	TGTGCCAGCAGCCGCCTAGGGGCGTCTAGCACAGATACGCAGTATTTT	CASSRLGASSTDTQYF
NA	few	TRBJ1-1	TRBV11-2	TGTGCCAGCAGCTTAGATGTCGGGCGCGGAGCTTTCTTT	CASSLDVGRGAFF
TRBD1	many	TRBJ1-2	TRBV25-1	TGTGCCAGCAGTGAAGGGGGACAGGTGAACTATGGCTACACCTTC	CASSEGGQVNYGYTF
NA	few	TRBJ2-5	TRBV4-3	TGCGCCAGCAGCCAAAGCTCTGAGGAGACCCAGTACTTC	CASSQSSEETQYF
NA	few	TRBJ1-6	TRBV4-3	TGCGCCAGCAGCCAAGCATGGGATTCACCCCTCCACTTT	CASSQAWDSPLHF
TRBD1	few	TRBJ1-1	TRBV4-2	TGTGCCAGCAGCCAAGTGGTAGGCAGGGGGTATATGAACACTGAAGCTTTCTTT	CASSQVVGRGYMNTEAFF
TRBD1	few	TRBJ1-4	TRBV18	TGTGCCAGCTCACCGGGGACAGGGAACGGAGAAAAACTGTTTTTT	CASSPGTGNGEKLFF
NA	NA	TRBJ2-1	TRBV11-1	TGTGCCAGCAGCTTAGCGACGGCCTCCGAGCAGTTCTTC	CASSLATASEQFF
NA	many	TRBJ2-3	TRBV12-5	TGTGCTAGTGGTTTGGTACGAGGGGATTGGGGCACAGATACGCAGTATTTT	CASGLVRGDWGTDTQYF
TRBD2	few	TRBJ2-1	TRBV27	TGTGCCAGCAGACTTTCACTAGCGGGAGGGCTCAATGAGCAGTTCTTC	CASRLSLAGGLNEQFF
TRBD2	NA	TRBJ2-5	TRBV20-1	TGCAGTGCTCCTCGGGACCTCGGGAGGGAGACCCAGTACTTC	CSAPRDLGRETQYF
NA	many	TRBJ2-3	TRBV11-2	TGTGCCAGCAGCTCTCCCTCCCGTTACCGCGTTTTATCTATGGATACGCAGTATTTT	CASSSPSRYRVLSMDTQYF
NA	NA	TRBJ1-2	TRBV12-3/TRBV12-4	TGTGCCAGCAGTTTGCCAGGGGCTAACTATGGCTACACCTTC	CASSLPGANYGYTF
NA	few	TRBJ2-5	TRBV7-6	TGTGCCAGCAGCTCCGACGGCTTCGGGGCCCGGATGGAGACCCAGTACTTC	CASSSDGFGARMETQYF
NA	NA	TRBJ2-1	TRBV7-8	TGTGCCAGCAGCGGGGGACAAGCCAATGAGCAGTTCTTC	CASSGGQANEQFF
TRBD2	many	TRBJ2-1	TRBV20-1	TGCAGTGCCCACCGACCGGCGGGGGAGAATGAGCAGTTCTTC	CSAHRPAGENEQFF
NA	few	TRBJ1-5	TRBV4-1	TGCGCCAGCAGCCAAGATAGGGCAGGGGAGGGGCAGCATTTT	CASSQDRAGEGQHF
TRBD2	few	TRBJ2-1	TRBV19	TGTGCCACCTCGTGGACTAGCGGGGGGAGCTCCTACAATGAGCAGTTCTTC	CATSWTSGGSSYNEQFF
TRBD2	few	TRBJ2-5	TRBV4-2	TGTGCCAGCAGCCAAGGGGCTAGCGGGGGGGCGTACCAAGAGACCCAGTACTTC	CASSQGASGGAYQETQYF
TRBD2	NA	TRBJ2-1	TRBV5-1	TGCGCCAGCAGCCCCTTTTCTAGCGGGGCAAGGAATGAGCAGTTCTTC	CASSPFSSGARNEQFF
TRBD1	few	TRBJ1-1	TRBV5-1	TGCGCCAGCAGCTCCACCTTGACAGGGGCGAGGTTCACTGAAGCTTTCTTT	CASSSTLTGARFTEAFF
TRBD1	few	TRBJ1-2	TRBV9	TGTGCCAGCAGCCTGACAGGGCGCGGCTATGGCTACACCTTC	CASSLTGRGYGYTF